This T cell receptor (beta chain) was profiled in a study of blood T cell repertoires in COVID-19. Study summary: T cells, B-cell-depleted T cells, or PBMCs provided the cDNA or gDNA that served as material.

Sequencing used immunoSEQ multiplex PCR; TCRdb keeps in-frame clones, though not all of them. Of around 380,000 clones listed, about 90% are singletons. Germline CDR1 and CDR2: KGHSH and LQKENI. Losses at the gene ends were 6 bases for V and 5 bases for J; bases not matched to a gene: 5. CDR3 length: 15 residues. The chain recombines TRBV18 with TRBJ2-5; 14 nucleotides line up with TRBD2. This TCR was sampled from a man aged 25 to 45 who had recovered from COVID-19. The sequencing input was PBMCs or T cells enriched from blood (not recorded which). The DNA of the CDR3 is TGTGCCAGCTCGTCCGGGACTAGCGGGGGTGAGACCCAGTACTTC. Its protein is CASSSGTSGGETQYF. The variable domain in full, completed from reference TRBV18 and TRBJ2-5, reads NAGVMQNPRHLVRRRGQEARLRCSPMKGHSHVYWYRQLPEEGLKFMVYLQKENIIDESGMPKERFSAEFPKEGPSILRIQQVVRGDSAAYFCASSSGTSGGETQYFGPGTRLLVL.